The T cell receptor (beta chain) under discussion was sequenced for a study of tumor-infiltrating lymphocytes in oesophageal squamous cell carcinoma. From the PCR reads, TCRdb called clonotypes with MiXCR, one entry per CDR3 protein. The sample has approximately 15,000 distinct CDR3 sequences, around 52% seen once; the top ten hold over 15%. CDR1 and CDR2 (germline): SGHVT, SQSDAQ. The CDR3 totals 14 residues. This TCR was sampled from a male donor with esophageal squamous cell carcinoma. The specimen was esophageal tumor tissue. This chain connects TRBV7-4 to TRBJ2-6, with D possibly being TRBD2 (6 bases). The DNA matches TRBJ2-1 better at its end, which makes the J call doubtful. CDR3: CASSLDLWDSEQFF. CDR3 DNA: TGTGCCAGCAGCTTAGATTTATGGGACTCTGAGCAGTTCTTC.